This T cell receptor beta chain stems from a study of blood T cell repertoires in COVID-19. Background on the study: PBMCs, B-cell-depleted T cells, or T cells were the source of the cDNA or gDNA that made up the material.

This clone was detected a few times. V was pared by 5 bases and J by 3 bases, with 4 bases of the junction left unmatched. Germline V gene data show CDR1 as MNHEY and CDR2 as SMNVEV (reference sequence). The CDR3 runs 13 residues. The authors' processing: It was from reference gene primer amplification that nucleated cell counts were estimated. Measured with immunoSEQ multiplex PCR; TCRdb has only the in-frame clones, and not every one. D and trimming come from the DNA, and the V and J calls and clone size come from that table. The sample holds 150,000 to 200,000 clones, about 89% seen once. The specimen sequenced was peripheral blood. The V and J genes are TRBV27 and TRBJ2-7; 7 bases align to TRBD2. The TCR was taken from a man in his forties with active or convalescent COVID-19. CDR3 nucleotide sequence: TGTGCCAGCAGTCCCGGACTAGACTACGAGCAGTACTTC. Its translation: CASSPGLDYEQYF.